This T cell receptor beta chain comes out of a study of cytomegalovirus exposure and HLA in healthy donors. Findings and limits, study-wide: Later analysis suggested most CMV-associated TCR beta chains were HLA-restricted. Being productive about 90% or about 30% of the time was typical of most TCR beta V segments in an earlier analysis. Later analysis placed DRB1 highest and HLA-C lowest in TCR association rates, which differed by HLA locus. The analysis excluded some indistinguishable V segments, including TRBV6-2 and TRBV6-3.

V shed 1 base, J shed 7 bases, and the junction held 11 bases outside the gene matches. There are 15 residues in the CDR3. Germline V lookup: CDR1 SQVTM, CDR2 ANQGSEA. Remarks on this clone: Its cognate antigen is unknown.

It was with 60 Vbeta and 13 Jbeta primers that the PCR ran. Method: immunoSEQ multiplex PCR; TCRdb's copy keeps in-frame clones and lacks some. The sample includes about 90,000 clones, 65% to 80% seen only once; the top ten take 15% to 20%. The TCR comes from a young woman in good health and CMV-seropositive. Material for sequencing was PBMCs. The chain joins TRBV29-1 to TRBJ1-2; TRBD1 aligns across 8 bases. The chain's CDR3 is CSVEASGTGVGGYTF. The DNA of the CDR3 is TGCAGCGTTGAAGCCTCCGGGACAGGTGTCGGTGGCTACACCTTC.